One sample yielded the 2 T cell receptor beta chains listed below, sequenced in a study of metastatic and nonmetastatic thyroid tumors. Each patient came to thyroid surgery without any prior treatment (of any kind). Using MiXCR, TCRdb reanalyzed the PCR reads. The table lists around 34,000 clones, about a sixth of them singletons, with around 3.3% in the top ten. The sample consisted of blood. The receptors derive from a female donor with papillary thyroid cancer or a benign thyroid nodule (not recorded which). Some clones in this sample may be carry-over from other donors' samples.

This clone showed up many times. The chain is built from TRBV28 and TRBJ1-1; a weak D match, TRBD1 (6 bases). CDR1 and CDR2 from the germline V gene are MDHEN and SYDVKM. Trimming shortened V by 11 bases and J by 4 bases, and 17 bases separated the two germline ends. The CDR3 runs 13 residues. For the CDR3, the DNA is TGTGCCGGGGGGCGCTCCTCGAGCACTGAAGCTTTCTTT. It codes for CAGGRSSSTEAFF.

Ten or more counts support this clone. The chain couples TRBV20-1 to TRBJ2-1; 10 bases are a match to TRBD2. J lost 5 bases, V lost 2 bases, and 6 bases had no gene match. The CDR3 is made up of 15 amino acids. Germline values: CDR1 DFQATT, CDR2 SNEGSKA (reference sequence). CDR3 sequence: CSARQRLAGNNEQFF. The CDR3 DNA follows: TGCAGTGCTAGACAGCGACTAGCGGGTAACAATGAGCAGTTCTTC.